These T cell receptor beta chains were read from a single sample in a study of a mutant IDH1 vaccine in newly diagnosed glioma. For these receptors, no antigen is known. The method was immunoSEQ multiplex PCR; TCRdb's version includes in-frame clones alone and lacks a portion of them. The data show fewer than 45,000 clones, 84% seen once. This specimen consisted of PBMCs, obtained from a glioma patient whose treatment included an IDH1 peptide vaccine. These receptors were obtained from a man aged 40-50 years with glioma. Both conserved end residues are part of each CDR3.

TRBV5-6	CASSLYPGLDKDTQYF
TRBV6-1	CASSERAGSGEQYF
TRBV6-5	CASSYLARNGYTF
TRBV29-1	CSIRTGAGANVLTF
TRBV4-2	CASSQESGGALTQYF
TRBV18	CASSLGLQETQYF
TRBV7-3	CASSLTGTGLGYTF
TRBV29-1	CSVSANTEAFF
TRBV7-9	CASSLDRAIPTDTQYF
TRBV25-1	CASSESVAGVGNEQFF
TRBV14	CASSQVQRFYEQYF
TRBV7-3	CASSGSGSTDTQYF
TRBV19	CASTSNGGDFRFEQFF
TRBV19	CASSIDRAWGTSGRELFF
TRBV25-1	CASSGLMSGRGLEQYF
TRBV5-4	CASSPSPRGGGKNIQYF
TRBV19	CASTVGTVNQPQHF
TRBV6-1	CASSHPSQNTDTQYF
TRBV5-4	CASSSQGQGAHQPQHF
TRBV5-8	CASSLDISSYEQYF
TRBV4-1	CASSRDIRDNWGYTF
TRBV6-1	CASRQEGLAAVVQYF
TRBV4-3	CASSQEAGGRNEQFF
TRBV19	CASSISFGSLYKGYEQYF
TRBV19	CASSWGAGYNEQFF
TRBV7-2	CASSLVDTQYF
TRBV6-5	CASSYSAGGPYEQYF
TRBV19	CASSFGGPSTDTQYF
TRBV20-1	CSASGTDTQYF
TRBV28	CASNPPGRIGSYSNQPQHF
TRBV19	CASSIVGRDTGELFF
TRBV6-5	CASSYSAYGSYEQYF
TRBV5-1	CASSLLGLPIYEQYF